The source of this T cell receptor (beta chain) is a study of cytomegalovirus exposure and HLA in healthy donors. The study, taken as a whole, reports: In a later analysis, HLA-associated beta chains showed higher expansion and lower generation probabilities than comparable chains.

As to this clone: What it binds is not known.

13 Jbeta primers and 60 Vbeta primers were used for the PCR. Profiled with immunoSEQ multiplex PCR; TCRdb holds only in-frame clones, not every one. The sample carries around 190,000 clones, approximately 80% recorded once. The sequence was obtained from a woman in her 30s in good health and CMV-seropositive. Sequencing was done on a sample of PBMCs.

The CDR3 loop is CASSPGIRREKLFF. CDR3 coding DNA: TGTGCCAGCAGCCCGGGGATTAGGAGGGAAAAACTGTTTTTT. The rearrangement joins TRBV7-8 to TRBJ1-4, with D unresolved. Germline values: CDR1 SGHVS, CDR2 FQNEAQ. The CDR3 is 14 residues long. Trimming took off 5 bases at V and 8 bases at J, with 15 bases between the two ends.